Given below is one TCR beta chain in context. The data derive from a study of blood T cell repertoires in COVID-19. Study summary: The United States, Italy and Spain supplied acute and convalescent COVID-19 samples. T cells, B-cell-depleted T cells, or PBMCs supplied cDNA or gDNA.

Sequenced by immunoSEQ multiplex PCR; TCRdb stores in-frame clones only, minus some. The sample yields tens of thousands of clones, about 80% seen once. V dropped 5 bases and J dropped 8 bases, with 19 bases sitting between them. CDR3 length equals 15 residues. Germline V gene data show CDR1 as SEHNR and CDR2 as FQNEAQ (reference sequence). Material for sequencing was peripheral blood. The sequence was collected from a woman in her 70s with acute or convalescent COVID-19. The chain combines TRBV7-9 with TRBJ2-1; perhaps TRBD2 as D (6 bases). The CDR3: CASSPPGTPWHEQFF. CDR3 in DNA: TGTGCCAGCAGCCCCCCCGGGACTCCCTGGCATGAGCAGTTCTTC.